The subject of this entry is one TCR beta chain. What it binds is not known. These data are taken from a study of T cells after yellow fever vaccination. Study outcomes and limitations: Though it reached lower strength, the secondary response hit its peak faster, day 5 versus 15. Overall, a small share of clonotypes was seen in both CD4 and CD8 compartments. Most clones from primary vaccination were detected again post-booster (about 95% CD4, 88% CD8).

Production of TCR cDNA was by 5'RACE template switching, which also added a universal primer site and UMIs. TCRdb re-called the 5' RACE reads with MiXCR, one entry per CDR3 protein. The repertoire includes about 320,000 distinct CDR3 sequences, about 4.5% of them detected once, and just under 20% sits in the top ten. The CDR3 totals 15 residues. The germline V gene has CDR1 SGHTA and CDR2 FQGNSA. V dropped 2 bases and J dropped 3 bases, with 13 bases sitting between them. J is TRBJ2-5 and V is TRBV7-2, with D possibly TRBD2 on 6 matching bases. The source is a young man who received the YFV17D yellow fever vaccine. The sample was PBMCs, taken 15 days after the yellow fever booster vaccination. DNA for the CDR3: TGTGCCAGCAGCTTAATCTCTCGGGGGAAAGAGACCCAGTACTTC. It encodes CASSLISRGKETQYF.